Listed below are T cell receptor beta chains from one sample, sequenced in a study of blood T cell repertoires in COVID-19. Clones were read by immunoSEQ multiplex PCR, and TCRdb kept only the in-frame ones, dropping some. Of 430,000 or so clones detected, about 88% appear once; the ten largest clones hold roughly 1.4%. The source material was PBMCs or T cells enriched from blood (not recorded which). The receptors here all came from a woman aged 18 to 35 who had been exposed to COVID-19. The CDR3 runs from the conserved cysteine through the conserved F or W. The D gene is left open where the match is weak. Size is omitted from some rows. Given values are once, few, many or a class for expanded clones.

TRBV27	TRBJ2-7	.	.	CASSFVGGEQYF	TGTGCCAGCAGTTTTGTCGGGGGCGAGCAGTACTTC
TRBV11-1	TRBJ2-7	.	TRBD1	CASSGQGSYEQYF	TGTGCCAGCAGCGGACAGGGAAGCTACGAGCAGTACTTC
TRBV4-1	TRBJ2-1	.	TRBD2	CASSQGPSGSFDNEQFF	TGCGCCAGCAGCCAAGGGCCAAGCGGGAGCTTTGACAATGAGCAGTTCTTC
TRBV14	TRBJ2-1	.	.	CASSPTSSYNEQFF	TGTGCCAGCAGCCCTACGAGCTCCTACAATGAGCAGTTCTTC
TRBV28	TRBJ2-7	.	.	CASRLTATYEQYF	TGTGCCAGCAGGCTGACAGCGACCTACGAGCAGTACTTC
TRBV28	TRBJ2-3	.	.	CASLGYTQYF	TGTGCCTCCCTCGGGTATACGCAGTATTTT
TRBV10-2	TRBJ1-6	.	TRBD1	CASSSSGGQGFRNSPLHF	TGCGCCAGCTCATCATCAGGGGGACAGGGATTTCGCAATTCACCCCTCCACTTT
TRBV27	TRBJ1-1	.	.	CASSLKGPGFTEAFF	TGTGCCAGCAGTTTAAAGGGTCCAGGGTTCACTGAAGCTTTCTTT
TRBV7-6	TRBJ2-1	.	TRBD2	CASSLSAGGFDEQFF	TGTGCCAGCAGCTTATCAGCGGGGGGCTTTGATGAGCAGTTCTTC
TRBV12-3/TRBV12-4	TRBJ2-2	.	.	CASSFFRAGELFF	TGTGCCAGCAGTTTTTTCCGGGCCGGGGAGCTGTTTTTT
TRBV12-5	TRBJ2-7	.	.	CASGQGPDDEQYF	TGTGCTAGTGGTCAGGGTCCGGACGACGAGCAGTACTTC
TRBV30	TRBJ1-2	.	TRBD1	CAWSEGQVDGYTF	TGTGCCTGGAGTGAAGGACAGGTCGACGGCTACACCTTC
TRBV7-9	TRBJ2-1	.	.	CASTLRESRFVSYNEQFF	TGTGCCAGCACCCTAAGGGAGTCTAGGTTCGTCTCCTACAATGAGCAGTTCTTC
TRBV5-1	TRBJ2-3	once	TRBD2	CASSFGGGTDTQYF	TGCGCCAGCAGCTTCGGCGGGGGAACAGATACGCAGTATTTT
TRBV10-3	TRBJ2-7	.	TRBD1	CAISDGTGGINEQYF	TGTGCCATCAGCGACGGGACAGGGGGCATCAACGAGCAGTACTTC
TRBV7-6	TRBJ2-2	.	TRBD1	CASSLTRTGGHGELFF	TGTGCCAGCAGCTTAACGCGGACAGGGGGGCACGGGGAGCTGTTTTTT